Listed below are T cell receptor beta chains from one sample, sequenced in a study of blood T cell repertoires in COVID-19. Using immunoSEQ multiplex PCR, the repertoire was profiled, and TCRdb retains in-frame clones only, with some absent. The data show over 200,000 clones, less than 90% seen once. Sequencing was done on a sample of PBMCs or T cells enriched from blood (not recorded which). Receptors originate from a woman aged 45-59 years in a cohort exposed to, infected with or recovered from COVID-19 (not recorded which). CDR3s include the opening cysteine and the closing phenylalanine or tryptophan. The D gene is left open where the match is weak. Size is omitted from some rows. Given values are once, few, many or a class for expanded clones.

j_call	v_call	d_call	clone_size	cdr3_nt	cdr3_aa
TRBJ1-2	TRBV3-1/TRBV3-2	-	once	TGTGCCAGCAGCCAGTATGGGGCACCCTATGGCTACACCTTC	CASSQYGAPYGYTF
TRBJ2-5	TRBV18	-	-	TGTGCCAGCTCATCCACAGGGGGGGCCCGTGAGACCCAGTACTTC	CASSSTGGARETQYF
TRBJ2-7	TRBV5-4	TRBD2	-	TGTGCCAGCAGCTTGCTAGCGGGGGGCCCCTACGAGCAGTACTTC	CASSLLAGGPYEQYF
TRBJ2-3	TRBV5-6	-	-	TGTGCCAGCAGCTCACAGTCATATACGCAGTATTTT	CASSSQSYTQYF
TRBJ2-7	TRBV10-3	-	-	TGTGCCATCAAGTTTCCCTCGGGCGAGCAGTACTTC	CAIKFPSGEQYF
TRBJ2-5	TRBV4-1	TRBD2	-	TGCGCCAGCAGCCAAGTGGGCACGGGGGGGCCACTTGAGACCCAGTACTTC	CASSQVGTGGPLETQYF
TRBJ1-3	TRBV28	TRBD1	-	TGTGCCAGCAGTTTCAGACAGGGGCACGGAAACACCATATATTTT	CASSFRQGHGNTIYF
TRBJ2-2	TRBV28	-	-	TGTGCCAGCAGTTTAATCCGGAACACCGGGGAGCTGTTTTTT	CASSLIRNTGELFF
TRBJ1-3	TRBV10-2	-	-	TGCGCCAGCGGGGAGAGCTCTGGAAACACCATATATTTT	CASGESSGNTIYF
TRBJ1-3	TRBV3-1/TRBV3-2	-	-	TGTGCCAGCAGCCAAAACAGTGGAAACACCATATATTTT	CASSQNSGNTIYF
TRBJ2-3	TRBV7-3	TRBD2	-	TGTGCCAGCAGCTTAGGGCTAGCGGGGGCCGCAGATACGCAGTATTTT	CASSLGLAGAADTQYF
TRBJ2-6	TRBV7-2	TRBD1	-	TGTGCCAGCAGCTTGGACAGGCTAACTCCTCTGGTGGCCAACGTCCTGACTTTC	CASSLDRLTPLVANVLTF
TRBJ2-2	TRBV28	TRBD1	-	TGTGCCAGCAGCATCCCTCCGGGACAGGGAGTCACCGGGGAGCTGTTTTTT	CASSIPPGQGVTGELFF
TRBJ1-5	TRBV20-1	-	-	TGCAGTGCTTCAAATAATCAGCCCCAGCATTTT	CSASNNQPQHF
TRBJ1-2	TRBV5-8	-	-	TGTGCCAGCAGCCGCGATGGGTACCAGCGGGGCTACACCTTC	CASSRDGYQRGYTF
TRBJ2-3	TRBV6-5	TRBD2	few	TGTGCCAGCGGACTAGCGGGGGGGAGGGATACGCAGTATTTT	CASGLAGGRDTQYF
TRBJ2-7	TRBV27	-	-	TGTGCCAGCAGAACCTTCCGGGACATCTCCTACGAGCAGTACTTC	CASRTFRDISYEQYF
TRBJ1-2	TRBV7-9	-	-	TGTGCCAGCAGCTTAGCGGGCAACTATGGCTACACCTTC	CASSLAGNYGYTF
TRBJ1-5	TRBV2	-	-	TGTGCCAGCAGTTGGGGCAGGGGTAATCAGCCCCAGCATTTT	CASSWGRGNQPQHF
TRBJ1-1	TRBV3-1/TRBV3-2	-	-	TGTGCCAGCAGCTTAGGACAGTTGAACACTGAAGCTTTCTTT	CASSLGQLNTEAFF
TRBJ1-2	TRBV21-1	-	-	TGTGCCAGCAGCCCCCCGGGACAGGGGAACTATGGCTACACCTTC	CASSPPGQGNYGYTF
TRBJ1-3	TRBV27	-	few	TGTGCCAGCAGTCGAGGGCCCTCTGGAAACACCATATATTTT	CASSRGPSGNTIYF
TRBJ2-1	TRBV5-1	-	-	TGCGCCAGCAGCTTGGTTTCTCTCGCTATATCCGATGAGCAGTTCTTC	CASSLVSLAISDEQFF
TRBJ2-2	TRBV11-1	TRBD2	-	TGTGCCAGCAGCCAGCGGGGGGCCGTCACCGGGGAGCTGTTTTTT	CASSQRGAVTGELFF
TRBJ1-2	TRBV2	-	-	TGTGCCAGCAGTGAAAGCAGGGGTCGAATCTATGGCTACACCTTC	CASSESRGRIYGYTF
TRBJ2-3	TRBV6-5	-	-	TGTGCCAGCAGTTACTCGTCTTCCCGGGTCACAGATACGCAGTATTTT	CASSYSSSRVTDTQYF
TRBJ1-4	TRBV19	-	-	TGTGCCAGTAGTGACCCAGGGATCTCGACTAATGAAAAACTGTTTTTT	CASSDPGISTNEKLFF
TRBJ1-1	TRBV28	-	-	TGTGCCAGCATTGACTATTCTGAAGCTTTCTTT	CASIDYSEAFF
TRBJ2-2	TRBV24-1	TRBD1	few	TGTGCCACCAAAAATACAGGGGGCCACGGGGAGCTGTTTTTT	CATKNTGGHGELFF
TRBJ1-6	TRBV2	TRBD1	-	TGTGCCAGCAGTGAAGGACAGGGAGTTCGATCACCCCTCCACTTT	CASSEGQGVRSPLHF
TRBJ2-5	TRBV7-2	-	few	TGTGCCAGCAGCTTAGTGGGGAGAGAGACCCAGTACTTC	CASSLVGRETQYF
TRBJ1-5	TRBV18	-	-	TGTGCCAGCTCACCGGACAGCGGTCGTAATCAGCCCCAGCATTTT	CASSPDSGRNQPQHF
TRBJ2-7	TRBV19	-	-	TGTGCCAGTAGTACCCAGGTCAGCTCCTACGAGCAGTACTTC	CASSTQVSSYEQYF
TRBJ2-5	TRBV5-8	TRBD2	-	TGTGCCAGCAGCTTGGCGGGCGGGGGGATTCAAGAGACCCAGTACTTC	CASSLAGGGIQETQYF
TRBJ2-2	TRBV7-9	-	-	TGTGCCAGCAGCGGCCTTGGAGACTGGAATCCCTTCGGGGAGCTGTTTTTT	CASSGLGDWNPFGELFF
TRBJ1-2	TRBV7-9	TRBD1	-	TGTGCCAGCAGCCTCCCCACAGGGGGCTATTATGGCTACACCTTC	CASSLPTGGYYGYTF
TRBJ2-1	TRBV4-3	TRBD2	-	TGCGCCAGCAGCCAAGATGGAGGCGCGGGGGATGAGCAGTTCTTC	CASSQDGGAGDEQFF
TRBJ2-2	TRBV28	-	-	TGTGCCAGCAAAGAGGGCACAGTGAACACCGGGGAGCTGTTTTTT	CASKEGTVNTGELFF
TRBJ1-1	TRBV5-4	TRBD1	-	TGTGCCAGCAGCTTGGAGTGGTCAGGGGGAACTGAAGCTTTCTTT	CASSLEWSGGTEAFF
TRBJ1-2	TRBV2	TRBD1	-	TGTGCCAGCCGACATGGACAGGGGGGCTACTATGGCTACACCTTC	CASRHGQGGYYGYTF
TRBJ1-6	TRBV7-6	TRBD1	-	TGTGCCAGCAGCTTAGCCGGGACAGGGGGACATTCACCCCTCCACTTT	CASSLAGTGGHSPLHF
TRBJ1-2	TRBV10-3	-	-	TGTGCCATCAGGAATTACAGGGATGGCTACACCTTC	CAIRNYRDGYTF
TRBJ1-5	TRBV5-6	TRBD1	-	TGTGCCAGCAGCTTGTCCGGGACAGGGATCAATCAGCCCCAGCATTTT	CASSLSGTGINQPQHF
TRBJ2-7	TRBV7-2	TRBD1	-	TGTGCCAGCACCGAGACAGGGCCCTCCTACGAGCAGTACTTC	CASTETGPSYEQYF
TRBJ1-6	TRBV4-3	-	-	TGCGCCAGCAGCCCTGGGAGGGGTGGCAATTCACCCCTCCACTTT	CASSPGRGGNSPLHF
TRBJ1-2	TRBV30	-	-	TGTGCCTGGACCTACGGCAGGGCTTATGGCTACACCTTC	CAWTYGRAYGYTF
TRBJ2-7	TRBV7-2	TRBD2	-	TGTGCCAGCAGCTCCTTAGCGGGGGGGCTCTACGAGCAGTACTTC	CASSSLAGGLYEQYF
TRBJ2-1	TRBV11-3	TRBD2	few	TGTGCCAGCAGCCCCGCTCGGGGGACTAGTAGTTGGGGTGAGCAGTTCTTC	CASSPARGTSSWGEQFF
TRBJ2-3	TRBV5-1	-	once	TGCGCCAGCAGCTGGGTGGGGCGGGGGCCCACAGATACGCAGTATTTT	CASSWVGRGPTDTQYF
TRBJ2-7	TRBV30	-	few	TGTGCCTGGAGTAAAAGGGGGACGTCCTACGAGCAGTACTTC	CAWSKRGTSYEQYF
TRBJ1-1	TRBV3-1/TRBV3-2	-	-	TGTGCCAGCAGTCTACCCGGGACAACAGAAGCTTTCTTT	CASSLPGTTEAFF